The 11 T cell receptor beta chains below come from one sample, sequenced in a study of identical twins. TCRdb independently ran MiXCR on the 5' RACE reads; one entry per CDR3 protein. Found here are some 900,000 distinct CDR3 sequences, about 12% of them singletons; the top ten hold roughly 1.6%. The same sample was also studied in work on yellow fever vaccine responses in identical twins.

The sample was PBMCs. These receptors were collected from a woman between 18 and 30 years old in good health.

This clonotype was observed a handful of times. This rearrangement joins TRBV7-8 to TRBJ2-7; D is uncertain. Germline V lookup: CDR1 SGHVS, CDR2 FQNEAQ. V lost 3 bases and J lost 4, with 22 bases in between. The CDR3 loop spans 17 amino acids. In nucleotides, the CDR3 is TGTGCCAGCAGCTTTTTATCTGGGGATCTCCGAACGTACGAGCAGTACTTC. Its translation is CASSFLSGDLRTYEQYF.

J is TRBJ2-3 and V is TRBV4-1, with 7 bases aligning to TRBD1. The V gene end was trimmed by 0 bases and the J gene end by 6 bases; junction bases not matched to a gene: 9. The CDR3 has 16 amino acids. Germline lookup yields CDR1 MGHRA and CDR2 YSYEKL. For the CDR3, the DNA is TGCGCCAGCAGCCAAGAAAGCAGGGGGTCATGGGATACGCAGTATTTT. Protein product: CASSQESRGSWDTQYF.

V usage is TRBV29-1 and J usage is TRBJ2-1; unclear D gene. Germline-derived CDR1 and CDR2 are SQVTM and ANQGSEA. The CDR3 length is 11 residues. V dropped 4 bases and J dropped 10 bases, with 11 bases sitting between them. In nucleotides, the CDR3 is TGCAGCGTTGGTCCCAGCGTCGAGCAGTTCTTC. Its protein is CSVGPSVEQFF.

This clonotype came up many times. The gene calls are TRBV15 and TRBJ2-1; D call uncertain. Germline CDR1 and CDR2: LNHNV and YYDKDF (reference sequence). This CDR3 is built from 19 residues. Trimming cost V 0 bases and J 0 bases, with 18 bases left between them. This CDR3 is CATSREGMSTQSSYNEQFF. The CDR3 nucleotides read TGTGCCACCAGCAGAGAGGGTATGAGTACGCAGAGCTCCTACAATGAGCAGTTCTTC. The entire variable domain, with the rest obtained from reference TRBV15 and TRBJ2-1, is as follows: DAMVIQNPRYQVTQFGKPVTLSCSQTLNHNVMYWYQQKSSQAPKLLFHYYDKDFNNEADTPDNFQSRRPNTSFCFLDIRSPGLGDTAMYLCATSREGMSTQSSYNEQFFGPGTRLTVL.

This sequence joins TRBV4-1 and TRBJ1-2, with a weak D call TRBD1 (6 bases). The CDR3 loop spans 15 amino acids. The ends were cut back, 4 bases at V and 0 bases at J, with 12 bases in the middle. Germline CDR1 reads MGHRA; CDR2 reads YSYEKL. The CDR3 DNA sequence: TGCGCCAGCAGCCCTACCGACAGGACTAACTATGGCTACACCTTC. This codes for CASSPTDRTNYGYTF.

The chain recombines TRBV4-2 with TRBJ2-5, with 11 bases fitting TRBD1. The CDR3 covers 17 residues. The germline V gene has CDR1 LGHNA and CDR2 YNFKEQ. J gave up 2 bases and V 3 bases, and 8 bases lay outside the gene matches. CDR3 DNA sequence: TGTGCCAGCAGCCAGGAAAGGACAGGGGGCGGGCAAGAGACCCAGTACTTC. Translated: CASSQERTGGGQETQYF.

This rearrangement joins TRBV6-1 to TRBJ2-5; 9 nucleotides align to TRBD1. The J segment lost 5 bases and the V segment lost 5 bases, leaving 6 bases of the junction unmatched. The CDR3 runs to 14 residues. Germline V CDR1 and CDR2: MNHNS, SASEGT. CDR3 nucleotides: TGTGCCAGCAGTCGGGACAGGGTACGGGAGACCCAGTACTTC. Translating it yields CASSRDRVRETQYF.

The chain recombines TRBV6-1 with TRBJ2-1, with 13 positions matching TRBD2. The CDR3 is made up of 15 amino acids. From germline, CDR1 is MNHNS and CDR2 SASEGT. Trimming cost V 3 bases and J 7 bases; bases outside gene matches: 3. CDR3: CASSDTSGGVNEQFF. CDR3 sequence (DNA): TGTGCCAGCAGTGATACTAGCGGGGGGGTGAATGAGCAGTTCTTC.

In this sample, this clonotype turned up many times. The chain carries TRBV7-8 and TRBJ1-1; 7 nucleotides match TRBD1. The CDR3 contains 16 residues. Germline loops: CDR1 SGHVS, CDR2 FQNEAQ. V was clipped by 2 bases and J by 5 bases; unmatched bases: 11. The CDR3 DNA is TGTGCCAGCAGCTTAAGGGGGCAGGGGGTAGTAACTGAAGCTTTCTTT. Translated: CASSLRGQGVVTEAFF.

The chain has TRBV5-1 and TRBJ2-5, with D possibly being TRBD2 (6 bases). Germline CDR1 SGHRS, CDR2 YFSETQ. V dropped 4 bases and J dropped 0 bases, with 19 bases sitting between them. The CDR3 loop spans 17 amino acids. For the CDR3, the DNA is TGCGCCAGCAGCCTGAGGGGAGGTGAACAGTACCAAGAGACCCAGTACTTC. Translation: CASSLRGGEQYQETQYF. Full variable domain (missing parts from reference TRBV5-1 and TRBJ2-5): KAGVTQTPRYLIKTRGQQVTLSCSPISGHRSVSWYQQTPGQGLQFLFEYFSETQRNKGNFPGRFSGRQFSNSRSEMNVSTLELGDSALYLCASSLRGGEQYQETQYFGPGTRLLVL.

This chain joins TRBV5-1 and TRBJ1-1; D uncertain. V was clipped by 3 bases and J by 1 base, with 7 bases between them. The germline CDR1 and CDR2 sequences are SGHRS and YFSETQ. The CDR3 contains 13 residues. In DNA form, the CDR3 reads TGCGCCAGCAGCTGGGTGGAGAACACTGAAGCTTTCTTT. Amino acids: CASSWVENTEAFF.